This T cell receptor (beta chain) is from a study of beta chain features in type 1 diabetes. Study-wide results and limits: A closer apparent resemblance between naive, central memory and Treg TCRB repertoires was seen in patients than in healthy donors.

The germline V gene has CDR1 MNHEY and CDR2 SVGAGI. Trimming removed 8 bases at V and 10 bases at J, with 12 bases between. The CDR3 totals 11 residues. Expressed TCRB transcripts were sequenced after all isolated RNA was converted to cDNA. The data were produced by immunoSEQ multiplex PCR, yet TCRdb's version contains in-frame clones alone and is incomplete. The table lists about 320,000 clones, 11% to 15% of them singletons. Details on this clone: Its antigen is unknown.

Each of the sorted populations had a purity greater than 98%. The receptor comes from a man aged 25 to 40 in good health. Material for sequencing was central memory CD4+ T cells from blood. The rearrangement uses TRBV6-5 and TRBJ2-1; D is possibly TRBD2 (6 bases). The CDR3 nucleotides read TGTGCCAGCGGGAGGAGCAGAGAGCAGTTCTTC. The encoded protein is CASGRSREQFF.